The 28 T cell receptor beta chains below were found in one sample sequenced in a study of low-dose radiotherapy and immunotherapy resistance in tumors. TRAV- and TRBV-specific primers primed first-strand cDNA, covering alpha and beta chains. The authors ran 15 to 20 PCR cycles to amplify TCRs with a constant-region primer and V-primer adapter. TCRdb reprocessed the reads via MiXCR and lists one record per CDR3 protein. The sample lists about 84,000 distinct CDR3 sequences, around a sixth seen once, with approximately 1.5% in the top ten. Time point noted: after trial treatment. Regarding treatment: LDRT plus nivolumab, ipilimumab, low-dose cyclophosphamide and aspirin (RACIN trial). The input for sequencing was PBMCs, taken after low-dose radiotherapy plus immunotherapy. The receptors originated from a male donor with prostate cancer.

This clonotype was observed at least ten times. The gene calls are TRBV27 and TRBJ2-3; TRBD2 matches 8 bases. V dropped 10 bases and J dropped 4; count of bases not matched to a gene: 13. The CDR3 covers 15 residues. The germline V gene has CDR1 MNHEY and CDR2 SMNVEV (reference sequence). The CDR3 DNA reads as TGTGCCACCGCCGGTCCAGCGGGAGTCCCAGATACGCAGTATTTT. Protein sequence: CATAGPAGVPDTQYF.

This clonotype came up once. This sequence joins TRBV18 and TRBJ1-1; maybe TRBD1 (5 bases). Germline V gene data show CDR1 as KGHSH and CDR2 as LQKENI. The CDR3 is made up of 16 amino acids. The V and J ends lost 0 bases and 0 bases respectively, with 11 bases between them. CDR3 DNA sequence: TGTGCCAGCTCACCACCGATTAAGGGGATGAACACTGAAGCTTTCTTT. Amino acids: CASSPPIKGMNTEAFF.

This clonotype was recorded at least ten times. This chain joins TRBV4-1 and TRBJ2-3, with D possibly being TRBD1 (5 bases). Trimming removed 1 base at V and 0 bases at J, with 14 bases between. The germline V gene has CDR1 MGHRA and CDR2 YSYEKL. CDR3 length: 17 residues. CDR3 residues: CASSQVQARTSTDTQYF. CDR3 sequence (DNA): TGCGCCAGCAGCCAAGTACAGGCACGCACTAGCACAGATACGCAGTATTTT.

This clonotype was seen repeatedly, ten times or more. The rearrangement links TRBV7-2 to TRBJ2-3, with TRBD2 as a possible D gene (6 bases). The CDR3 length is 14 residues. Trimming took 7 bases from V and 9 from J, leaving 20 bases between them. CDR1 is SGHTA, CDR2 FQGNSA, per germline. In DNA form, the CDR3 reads TGTGCCAGCACCACTGGCGGGATTACCTCCACGCAGTATTTT. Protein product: CASTTGGITSTQYF.

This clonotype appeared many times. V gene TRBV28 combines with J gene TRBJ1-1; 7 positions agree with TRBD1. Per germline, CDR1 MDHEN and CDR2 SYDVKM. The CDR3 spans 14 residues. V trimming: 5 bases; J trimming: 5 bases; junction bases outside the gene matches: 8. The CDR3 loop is CASSLMGQLTEAFF. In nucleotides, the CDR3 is TGTGCCAGCAGTCTGATGGGACAGCTAACTGAAGCTTTCTTT.

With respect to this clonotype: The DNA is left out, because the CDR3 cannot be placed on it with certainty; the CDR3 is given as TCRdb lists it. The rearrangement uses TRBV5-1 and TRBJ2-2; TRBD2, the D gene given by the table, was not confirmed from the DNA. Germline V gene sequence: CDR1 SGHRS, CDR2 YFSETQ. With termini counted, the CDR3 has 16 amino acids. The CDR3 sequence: CASSLALAATGELFFF.

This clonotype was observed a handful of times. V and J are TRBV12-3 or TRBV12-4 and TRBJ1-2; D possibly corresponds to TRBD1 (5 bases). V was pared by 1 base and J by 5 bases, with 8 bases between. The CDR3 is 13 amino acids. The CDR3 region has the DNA TGTGCCAGCAGTTTAGGACAGCTATATGGCTACACCTTC. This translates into CASSLGQLYGYTF.

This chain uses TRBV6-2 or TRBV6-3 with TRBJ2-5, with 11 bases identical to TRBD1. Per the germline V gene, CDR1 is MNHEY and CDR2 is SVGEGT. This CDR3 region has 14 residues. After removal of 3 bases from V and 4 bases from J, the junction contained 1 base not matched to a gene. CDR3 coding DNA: TGTGCCAGCAGTTATGGACAGGGGGCAGAGACCCAGTACTTC. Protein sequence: CASSYGQGAETQYF.

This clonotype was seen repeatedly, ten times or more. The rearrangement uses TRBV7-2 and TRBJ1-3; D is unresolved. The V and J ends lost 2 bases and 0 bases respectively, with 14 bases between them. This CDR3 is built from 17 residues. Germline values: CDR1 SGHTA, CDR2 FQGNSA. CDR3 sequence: CASSLSGGRASGNTIYF. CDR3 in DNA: TGTGCCAGCAGCTTAAGTGGCGGGCGGGCCTCTGGAAACACCATATATTTT.

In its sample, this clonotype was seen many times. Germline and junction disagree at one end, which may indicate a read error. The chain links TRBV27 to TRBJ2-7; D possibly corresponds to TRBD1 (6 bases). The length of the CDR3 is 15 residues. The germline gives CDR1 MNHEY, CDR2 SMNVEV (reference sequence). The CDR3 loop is CARSFRDISSYEQYF. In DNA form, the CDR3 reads TGTGCCAGGAGTTTCCGGGACATTAGCTCCTACGAGCAGTACTTC.

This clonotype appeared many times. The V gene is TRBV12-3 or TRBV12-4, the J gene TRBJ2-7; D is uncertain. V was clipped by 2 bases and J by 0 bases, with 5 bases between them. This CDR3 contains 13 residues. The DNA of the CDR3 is TGTGCCAGCAGTTTAACCTACTCCTACGAGCAGTACTTC. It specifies CASSLTYSYEQYF.

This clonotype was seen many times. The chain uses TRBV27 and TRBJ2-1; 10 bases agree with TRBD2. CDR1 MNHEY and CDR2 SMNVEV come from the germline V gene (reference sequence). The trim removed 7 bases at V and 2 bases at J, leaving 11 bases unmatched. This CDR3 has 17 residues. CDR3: CASKASGSLNAYNEQFF. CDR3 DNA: TGTGCCAGCAAGGCTAGCGGGAGCCTTAACGCCTACAATGAGCAGTTCTTC.

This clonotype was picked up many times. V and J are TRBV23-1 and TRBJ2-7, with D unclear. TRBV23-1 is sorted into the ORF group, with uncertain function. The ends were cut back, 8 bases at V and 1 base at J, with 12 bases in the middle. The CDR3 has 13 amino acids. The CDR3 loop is CASDKTSSYEQYF. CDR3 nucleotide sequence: TGCGCCAGCGATAAGACGTCGTCCTACGAGCAGTACTTC.

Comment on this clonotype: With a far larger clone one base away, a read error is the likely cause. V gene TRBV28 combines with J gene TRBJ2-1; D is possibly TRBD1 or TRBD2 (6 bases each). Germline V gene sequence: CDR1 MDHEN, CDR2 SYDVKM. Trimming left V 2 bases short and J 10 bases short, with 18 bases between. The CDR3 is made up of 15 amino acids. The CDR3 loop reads CASSLRGGTSGEQFF. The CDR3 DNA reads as TGTGCCAGCAGTTTAAGAGGGGGGACTTCGGGAGAGCAGTTCTTC.

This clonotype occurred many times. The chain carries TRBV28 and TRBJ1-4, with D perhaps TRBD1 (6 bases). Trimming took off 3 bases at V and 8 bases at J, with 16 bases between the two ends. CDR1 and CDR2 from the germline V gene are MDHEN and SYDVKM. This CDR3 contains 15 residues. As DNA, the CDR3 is TGTGCCAGCAGTTTCCTATCCGCAGGGGAAGAAAAACTGTTTTTT. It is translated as CASSFLSAGEEKLFF.

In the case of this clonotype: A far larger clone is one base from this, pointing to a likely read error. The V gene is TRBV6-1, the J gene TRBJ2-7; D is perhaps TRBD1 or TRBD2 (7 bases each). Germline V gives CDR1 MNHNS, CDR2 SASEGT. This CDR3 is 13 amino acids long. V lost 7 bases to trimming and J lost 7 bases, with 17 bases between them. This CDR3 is CASIPGGGNEQYF. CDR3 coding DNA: TGTGCCAGCATTCCAGGGGGGGGTAATGAGCAGTACTTC.

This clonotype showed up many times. Written as DNA, the CDR3 is TGTGCCAGCAGCGTAGGCGTTAGCGGGAGTAGCACAGATACGCAGTATTTT. Protein sequence: CASSVGVSGSSTDTQYF. This chain links TRBV9 with TRBJ2-3; the match to TRBD2 covers 9 bases. This CDR3 region has 17 residues. CDR1 and CDR2 (germline): SGDLS, YYNGEE. V was clipped by 0 bases and J by 0 bases; unmatched bases: 5.

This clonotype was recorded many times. CDR3 nucleotides: TGTGCCAGCAGCTCAAAGACAGGGTACTCTTCGGACACCATATATTTT. It yields the protein CASSSKTGYSSDTIYF. The V call is TRBV7-9, the J call TRBJ1-3; 7 bases align to TRBD1. There are 16 residues in the CDR3. Looked up from germline, CDR1 is SEHNR and CDR2 is FQNEAQ (reference sequence). V was clipped by 4 bases and J by 8 bases; unmatched bases: 14. Full variable domain (outside the CDR3, taken from reference TRBV7-9 and TRBJ1-3): DTGVSQNPRHKITKRGQNVTFRCDPISEHNRLYWYRQTLGQGPEFLTYFQNEAQLEKSRLLSDRFSAERPKGSFSTLEIQRTEQGDSAMYLCASSSKTGYSSDTIYFGEGSWLTVV.

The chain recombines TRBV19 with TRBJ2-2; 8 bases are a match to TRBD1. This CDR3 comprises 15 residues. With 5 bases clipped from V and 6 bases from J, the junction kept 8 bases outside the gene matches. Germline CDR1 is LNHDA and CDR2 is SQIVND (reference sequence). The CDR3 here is CASSPQGARAGELFF. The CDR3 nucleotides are TGTGCCAGTAGTCCGCAGGGGGCAAGGGCCGGGGAGCTGTTTTTT.

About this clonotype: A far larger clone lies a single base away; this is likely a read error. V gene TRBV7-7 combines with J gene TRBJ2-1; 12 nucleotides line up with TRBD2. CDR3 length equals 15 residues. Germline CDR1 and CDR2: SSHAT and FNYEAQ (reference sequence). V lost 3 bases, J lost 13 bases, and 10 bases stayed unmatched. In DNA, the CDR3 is TGTGCCAGCAGCTTGGGGACTAGCGGGTTGGAGACCCAGTTCTTC. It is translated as CASSLGTSGLETQFF. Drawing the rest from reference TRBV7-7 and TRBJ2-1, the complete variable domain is GAGVSQSPRYKVTKRGQDVTLRCDPISSHATLYWYQQALGQGPEFLTYFNYEAQPDKSGLPSDRFSAERPEGSISTLTIQRTEQRDSAMYRCASSLGTSGLETQFFGPGTRLTVL.

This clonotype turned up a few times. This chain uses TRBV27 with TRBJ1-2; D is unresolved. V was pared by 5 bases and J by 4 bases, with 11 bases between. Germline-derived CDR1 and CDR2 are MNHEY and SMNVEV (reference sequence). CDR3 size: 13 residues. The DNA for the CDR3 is TGTGCCAGCAGTGTCAACGGGCTCTATGGCTACACCTTC. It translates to CASSVNGLYGYTF.

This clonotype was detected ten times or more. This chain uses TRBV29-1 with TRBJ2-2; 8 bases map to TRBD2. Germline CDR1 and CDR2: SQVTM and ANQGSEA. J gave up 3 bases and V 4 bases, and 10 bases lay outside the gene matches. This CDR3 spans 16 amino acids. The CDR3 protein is CSVATSGGWYTGELFF. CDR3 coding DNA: TGCAGCGTTGCAACTTCGGGAGGGTGGTACACCGGGGAGCTGTTTTTT.

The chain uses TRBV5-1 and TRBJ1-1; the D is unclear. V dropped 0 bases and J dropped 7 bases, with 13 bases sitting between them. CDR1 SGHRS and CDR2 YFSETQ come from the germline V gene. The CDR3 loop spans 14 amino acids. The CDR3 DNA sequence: TGCGCCAGCAGCTTGGATGGACGGAACTATGAAGCTTTCTTT. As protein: CASSLDGRNYEAFF.

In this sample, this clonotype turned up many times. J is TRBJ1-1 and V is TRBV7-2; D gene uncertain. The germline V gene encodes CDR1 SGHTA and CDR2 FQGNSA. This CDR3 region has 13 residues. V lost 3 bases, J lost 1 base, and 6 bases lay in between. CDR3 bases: TGTGCCAGCAGCTTGGGTAAGAACACTGAAGCTTTCTTT. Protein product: CASSLGKNTEAFF. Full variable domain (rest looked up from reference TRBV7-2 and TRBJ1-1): GAGVSQSPSNKVTEKGKDVELRCDPISGHTALYWYRQSLGQGLEFLIYFQGNSAPDKSGLPSDRFSAERTGGSVSTLTIQRTQQEDSAVYLCASSLGKNTEAFFGQGTRLTVV.

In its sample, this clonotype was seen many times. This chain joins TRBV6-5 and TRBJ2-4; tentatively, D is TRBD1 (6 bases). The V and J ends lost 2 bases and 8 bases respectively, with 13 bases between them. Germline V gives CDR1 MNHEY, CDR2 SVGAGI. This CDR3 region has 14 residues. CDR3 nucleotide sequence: TGTGCCAGCAGTTACAGTCAGGGGTACGACATTCAGTACTTC. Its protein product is CASSYSQGYDIQYF.

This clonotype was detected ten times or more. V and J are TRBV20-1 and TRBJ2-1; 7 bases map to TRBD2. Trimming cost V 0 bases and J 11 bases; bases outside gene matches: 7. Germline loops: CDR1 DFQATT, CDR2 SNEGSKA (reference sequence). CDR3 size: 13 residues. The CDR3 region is CSAREGTTEKQFF. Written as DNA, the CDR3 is TGCAGTGCTAGAGAAGGGACTACCGAAAAGCAGTTCTTC.

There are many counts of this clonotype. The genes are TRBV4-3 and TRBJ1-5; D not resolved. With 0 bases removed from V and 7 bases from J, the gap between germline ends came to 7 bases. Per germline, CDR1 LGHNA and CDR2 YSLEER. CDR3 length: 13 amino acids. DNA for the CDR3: TGCGCCAGCAGCCAAGATGTAACCCAGCCCCAGCATTTT. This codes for CASSQDVTQPQHF.

CDR3 loop: CASSPGGDRGLHGYTF. DNA for the CDR3: TGTGCCAGCAGCCCAGGAGGGGACAGGGGGTTGCATGGCTACACCTTC. The rearrangement links TRBV7-9 to TRBJ1-2; 11 bases align to TRBD1. Germline V lookup: CDR1 SEHNR, CDR2 FQNEAQ (reference sequence). The CDR3 has 16 amino acids. The V gene end was trimmed by 5 bases and the J gene end by 6 bases; junction bases not matched to a gene: 11. Complete variable domain (other parts from reference TRBV7-9 and TRBJ1-2): DTGVSQNPRHKITKRGQNVTFRCDPISEHNRLYWYRQTLGQGPEFLTYFQNEAQLEKSRLLSDRFSAERPKGSFSTLEIQRTEQGDSAMYLCASSPGGDRGLHGYTFGSGTRLTVV.